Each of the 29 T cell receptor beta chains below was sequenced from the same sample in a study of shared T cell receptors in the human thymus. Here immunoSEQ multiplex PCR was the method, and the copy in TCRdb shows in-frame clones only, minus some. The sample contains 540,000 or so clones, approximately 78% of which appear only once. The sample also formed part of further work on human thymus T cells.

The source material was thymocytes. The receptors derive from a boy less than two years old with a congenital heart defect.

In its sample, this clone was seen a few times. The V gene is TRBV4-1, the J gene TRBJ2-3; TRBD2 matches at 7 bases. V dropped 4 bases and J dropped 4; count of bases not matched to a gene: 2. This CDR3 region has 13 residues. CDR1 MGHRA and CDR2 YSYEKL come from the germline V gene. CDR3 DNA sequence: TGCGCCAGCAGCCCCCGGGAGGCAGATACGCAGTATTTT. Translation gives CASSPREADTQYF.

As DNA, the CDR3 is TGTGCCAGCAGCCCCAGGGGACTAGCGGGAGGGAACACCGGGGAGCTGTTTTTT. Its translation: CASSPRGLAGGNTGELFF. V usage is TRBV9 and J usage is TRBJ2-2, with 15 positions matching TRBD2. V shed 4 bases and J 1 base; nucleotides not matched to a gene: 5. The CDR3 is 18 amino acids. Germline V lookup: CDR1 SGDLS, CDR2 YYNGEE.

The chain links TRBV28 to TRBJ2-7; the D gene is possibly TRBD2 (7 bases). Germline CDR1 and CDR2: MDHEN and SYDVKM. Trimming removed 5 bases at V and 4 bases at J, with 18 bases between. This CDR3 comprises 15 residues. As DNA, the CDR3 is TGTGCCAGCAGTCTAAGGGGGGGAGGACCTTACGAGCAGTACTTC. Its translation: CASSLRGGGPYEQYF.

For the CDR3, the DNA is TGTGCCAGCAGTTTGGAAGGGGGCGCTGTTAGAAACTACGAGCAGTACTTC. It translates to CASSLEGGAVRNYEQYF. The rearrangement uses TRBV28 and TRBJ2-7; TRBD1 aligns across 7 bases. J was trimmed by 3 bases and V by 3 bases; bases with no gene match: 14. The CDR3 loop spans 17 amino acids. Germline values: CDR1 MDHEN, CDR2 SYDVKM.

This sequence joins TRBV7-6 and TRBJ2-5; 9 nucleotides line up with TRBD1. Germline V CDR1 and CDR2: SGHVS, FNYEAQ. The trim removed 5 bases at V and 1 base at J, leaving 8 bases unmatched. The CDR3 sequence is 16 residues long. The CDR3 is CASSLPGQGGQETQYF. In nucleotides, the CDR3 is TGTGCCAGCAGCCTACCGGGACAGGGCGGCCAAGAGACCCAGTACTTC.

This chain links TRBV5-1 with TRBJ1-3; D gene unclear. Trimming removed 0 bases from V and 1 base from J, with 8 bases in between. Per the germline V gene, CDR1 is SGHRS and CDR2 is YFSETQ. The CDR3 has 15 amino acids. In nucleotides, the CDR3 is TGCGCCAGCAGCTTGGGACTCATTTCTGGAAACACCATATATTTT. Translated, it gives CASSLGLISGNTIYF. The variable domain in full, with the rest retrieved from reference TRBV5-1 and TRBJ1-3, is KAGVTQTPRYLIKTRGQQVTLSCSPISGHRSVSWYQQTPGQGLQFLFEYFSETQRNKGNFPGRFSGRQFSNSRSEMNVSTLELGDSALYLCASSLGLISGNTIYFGEGSWLTVV.

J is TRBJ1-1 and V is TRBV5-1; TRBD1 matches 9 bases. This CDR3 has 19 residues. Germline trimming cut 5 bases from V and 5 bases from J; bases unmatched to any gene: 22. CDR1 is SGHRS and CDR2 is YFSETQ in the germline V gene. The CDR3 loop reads CASSQKVKIQGALGTEAFF. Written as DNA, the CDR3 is TGCGCCAGCAGTCAGAAGGTTAAAATACAGGGGGCTCTAGGGACTGAAGCTTTCTTT.

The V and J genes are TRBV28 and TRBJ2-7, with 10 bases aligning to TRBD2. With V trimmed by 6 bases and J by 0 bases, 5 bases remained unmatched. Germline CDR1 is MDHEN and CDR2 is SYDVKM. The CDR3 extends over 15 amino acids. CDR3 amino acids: CASRELAGSSYEQYF. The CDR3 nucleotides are TGTGCCAGCAGGGAACTAGCGGGAAGCTCCTACGAGCAGTACTTC.

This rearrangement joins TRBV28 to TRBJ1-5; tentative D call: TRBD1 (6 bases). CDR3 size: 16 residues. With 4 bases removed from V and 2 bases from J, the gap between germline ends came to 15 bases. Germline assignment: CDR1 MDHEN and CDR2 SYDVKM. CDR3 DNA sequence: TGTGCCAGCAGTTCAAAGGGGGGGATGCGCAATCAGCCCCAGCATTTT. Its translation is CASSSKGGMRNQPQHF.

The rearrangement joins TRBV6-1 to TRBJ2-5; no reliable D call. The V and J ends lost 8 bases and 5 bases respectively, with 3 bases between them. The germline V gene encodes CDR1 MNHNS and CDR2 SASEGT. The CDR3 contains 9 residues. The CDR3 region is CASSETQYF. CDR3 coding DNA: TGTGCCAGCTCGGAGACCCAGTACTTC.

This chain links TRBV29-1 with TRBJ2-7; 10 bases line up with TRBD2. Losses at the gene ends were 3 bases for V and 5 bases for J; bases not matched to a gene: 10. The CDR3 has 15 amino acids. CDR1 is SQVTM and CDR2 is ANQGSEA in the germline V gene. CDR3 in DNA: TGCAGCGTTGAGATAGCGGGAGGAGGGGTGCACGAGCAGTACTTC. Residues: CSVEIAGGGVHEQYF.

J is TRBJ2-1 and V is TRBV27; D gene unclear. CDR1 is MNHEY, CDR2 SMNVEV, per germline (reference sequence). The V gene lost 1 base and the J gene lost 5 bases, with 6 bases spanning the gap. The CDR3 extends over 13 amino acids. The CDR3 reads CASSLWLDNEQFF. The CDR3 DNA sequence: TGTGCCAGCAGTTTATGGCTAGACAATGAGCAGTTCTTC.

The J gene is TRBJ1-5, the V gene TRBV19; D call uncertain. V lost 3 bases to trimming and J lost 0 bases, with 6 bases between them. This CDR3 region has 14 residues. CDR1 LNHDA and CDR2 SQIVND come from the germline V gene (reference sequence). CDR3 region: CASSIRYSNQPQHF. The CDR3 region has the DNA TGTGCCAGTAGTATCAGGTATAGCAATCAGCCCCAGCATTTT.

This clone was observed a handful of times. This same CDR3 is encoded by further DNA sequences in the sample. CDR3 bases: TGTGCCAGCAGCCCAGGGGGAGCTGAAGCTTTCTTT. Its protein is CASSPGGAEAFF. The V and J genes are TRBV7-2 and TRBJ1-1; the match to TRBD1 covers 7 bases. The germline CDR1 and CDR2 sequences are SGHTA and FQGNSA. The CDR3 is made up of 12 amino acids. V gave up 5 bases and J gave up 6 bases; unmatched junction bases: 3.

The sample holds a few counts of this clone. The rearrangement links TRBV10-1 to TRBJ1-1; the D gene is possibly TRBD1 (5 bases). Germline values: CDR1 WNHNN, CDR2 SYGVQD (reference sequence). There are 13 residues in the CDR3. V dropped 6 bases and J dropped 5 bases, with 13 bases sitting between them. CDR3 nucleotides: TGCGCCAGCAGCGATGGGGCAAGGACTGAAGCTTTCTTT. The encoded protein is CASSDGARTEAFF.

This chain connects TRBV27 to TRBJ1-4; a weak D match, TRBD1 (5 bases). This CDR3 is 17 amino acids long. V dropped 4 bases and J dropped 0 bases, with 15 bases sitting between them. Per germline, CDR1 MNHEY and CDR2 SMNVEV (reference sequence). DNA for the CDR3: TGTGCCAGCAGTTGGACCCCCGCGACAGCAACTAATGAAAAACTGTTTTTT. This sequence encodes CASSWTPATATNEKLFF.

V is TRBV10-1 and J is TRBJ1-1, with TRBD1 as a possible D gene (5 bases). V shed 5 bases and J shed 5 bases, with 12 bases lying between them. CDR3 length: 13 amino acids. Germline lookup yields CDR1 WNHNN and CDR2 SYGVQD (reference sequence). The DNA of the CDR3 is TGCGCCAGCAGTCATCAGGGAGGGACTGAAGCTTTCTTT. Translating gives CASSHQGGTEAFF.

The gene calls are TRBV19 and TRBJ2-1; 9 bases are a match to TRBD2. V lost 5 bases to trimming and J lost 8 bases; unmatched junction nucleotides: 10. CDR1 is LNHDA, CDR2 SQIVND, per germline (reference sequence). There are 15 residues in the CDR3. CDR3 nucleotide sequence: TGTGCCAGTAGTTTCACGTCTAGCGGGAAAGATGAGCAGTTCTTC. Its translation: CASSFTSSGKDEQFF. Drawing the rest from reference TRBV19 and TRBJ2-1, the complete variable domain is DGGITQSPKYLFRKEGQNVTLSCEQNLNHDAMYWYRQDPGQGLRLIYYSQIVNDFQKGDIAEGYSVSREKKESFPLTVTSAQKNPTAFYLCASSFTSSGKDEQFFGPGTRLTVL.

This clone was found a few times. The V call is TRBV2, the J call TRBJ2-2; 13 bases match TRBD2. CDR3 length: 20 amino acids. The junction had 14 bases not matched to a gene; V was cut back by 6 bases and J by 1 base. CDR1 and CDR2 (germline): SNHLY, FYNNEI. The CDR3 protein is CASSAGLAGILCENTGELFF. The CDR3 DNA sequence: TGTGCCAGCAGCGCGGGACTAGCGGGAATCTTGTGTGAGAACACCGGGGAGCTGTTTTTT.

Here the CDR3 DNA reads TGTGCCAGCAGCTCCCTAAAGGGGGAGCGGGGAGATACGCAGTATTTT. This codes for CASSSLKGERGDTQYF. The V and J genes are TRBV5-4 and TRBJ2-3; a possible D gene is TRBD2 (7 bases). The germline V and J ends were trimmed by 3 bases and 5 bases, with 19 bases remaining between them. This CDR3 has 16 residues. The germline CDR1 and CDR2 sequences are SGHNT and YYREEE (reference sequence).

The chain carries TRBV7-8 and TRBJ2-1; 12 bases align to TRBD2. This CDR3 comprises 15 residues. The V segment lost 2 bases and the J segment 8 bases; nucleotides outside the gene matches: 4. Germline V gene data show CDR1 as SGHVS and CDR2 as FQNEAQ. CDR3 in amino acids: CASSLTSGRWHEQFF. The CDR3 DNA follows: TGTGCCAGCAGCTTAACTAGCGGGAGGTGGCATGAGCAGTTCTTC. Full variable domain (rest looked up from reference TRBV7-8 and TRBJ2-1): GAGVSQSPRYKVAKRGQDVALRCDPISGHVSLFWYQQALGQGPEFLTYFQNEAQLDKSGLPSDRFFAERPEGSVSTLKIQRTQQEDSAVYLCASSLTSGRWHEQFFGPGTRLTVL.

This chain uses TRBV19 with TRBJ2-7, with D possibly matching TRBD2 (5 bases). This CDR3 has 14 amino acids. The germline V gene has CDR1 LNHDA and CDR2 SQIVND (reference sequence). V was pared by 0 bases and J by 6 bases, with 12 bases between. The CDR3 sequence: CASSIEGGLSEQYF. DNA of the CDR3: TGTGCCAGTAGTATAGAAGGCGGGTTGTCCGAGCAGTACTTC.

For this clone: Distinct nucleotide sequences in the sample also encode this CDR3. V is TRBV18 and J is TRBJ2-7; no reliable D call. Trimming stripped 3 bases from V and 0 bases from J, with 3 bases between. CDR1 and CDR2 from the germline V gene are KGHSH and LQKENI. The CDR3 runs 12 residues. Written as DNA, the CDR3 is TGTGCCAGCTCACCCAGCTCCTACGAGCAGTACTTC. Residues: CASSPSSYEQYF.

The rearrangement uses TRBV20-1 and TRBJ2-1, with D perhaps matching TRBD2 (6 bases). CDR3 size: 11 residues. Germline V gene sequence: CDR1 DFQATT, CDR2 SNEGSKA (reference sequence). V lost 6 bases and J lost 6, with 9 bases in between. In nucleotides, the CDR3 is TGCAGTGCCGCCGGGAGCAATGAGCAGTTCTTC. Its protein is CSAAGSNEQFF.

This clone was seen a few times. The chain's CDR3 is CASSVAREGYTEAFF. CDR3 bases: TGTGCCAGCAGCGTAGCTAGGGAGGGTTACACTGAAGCTTTCTTT. The chain has TRBV9 and TRBJ1-1; D remains ambiguous. Trimming left V 0 bases short and J 3 bases short, with 12 bases between. The CDR3 contains 15 residues. The germline gives CDR1 SGDLS, CDR2 YYNGEE.

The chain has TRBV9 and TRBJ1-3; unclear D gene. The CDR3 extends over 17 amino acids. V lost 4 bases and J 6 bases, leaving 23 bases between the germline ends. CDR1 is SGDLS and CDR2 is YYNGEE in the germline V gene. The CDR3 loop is CASSRVRGKESENTIYF. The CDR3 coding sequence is TGTGCCAGCAGCCGGGTGCGGGGAAAAGAGTCAGAAAACACCATATATTTT.

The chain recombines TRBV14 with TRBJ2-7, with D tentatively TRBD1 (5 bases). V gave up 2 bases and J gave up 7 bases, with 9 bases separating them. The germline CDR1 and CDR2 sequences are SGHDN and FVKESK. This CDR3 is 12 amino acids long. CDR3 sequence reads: CASSQPSGEQYF. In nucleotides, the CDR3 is TGTGCCAGCAGCCAACCCTCAGGGGAGCAGTACTTC.

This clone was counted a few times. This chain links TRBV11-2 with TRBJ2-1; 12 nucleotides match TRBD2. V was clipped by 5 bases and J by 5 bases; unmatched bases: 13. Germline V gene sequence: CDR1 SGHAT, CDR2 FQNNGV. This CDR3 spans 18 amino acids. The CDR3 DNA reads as TGTGCCAGCAGCCCAATGTACCGGCGGACTAGCGGGAACAATGAGCAGTTCTTC. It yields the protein CASSPMYRRTSGNNEQFF.

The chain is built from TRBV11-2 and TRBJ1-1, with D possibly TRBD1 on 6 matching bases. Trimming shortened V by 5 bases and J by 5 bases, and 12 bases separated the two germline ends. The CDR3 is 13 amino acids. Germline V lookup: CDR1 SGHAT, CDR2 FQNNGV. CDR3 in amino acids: CASSPPRGTEAFF. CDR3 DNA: TGTGCCAGCAGCCCTCCCAGGGGAACTGAAGCTTTCTTT.